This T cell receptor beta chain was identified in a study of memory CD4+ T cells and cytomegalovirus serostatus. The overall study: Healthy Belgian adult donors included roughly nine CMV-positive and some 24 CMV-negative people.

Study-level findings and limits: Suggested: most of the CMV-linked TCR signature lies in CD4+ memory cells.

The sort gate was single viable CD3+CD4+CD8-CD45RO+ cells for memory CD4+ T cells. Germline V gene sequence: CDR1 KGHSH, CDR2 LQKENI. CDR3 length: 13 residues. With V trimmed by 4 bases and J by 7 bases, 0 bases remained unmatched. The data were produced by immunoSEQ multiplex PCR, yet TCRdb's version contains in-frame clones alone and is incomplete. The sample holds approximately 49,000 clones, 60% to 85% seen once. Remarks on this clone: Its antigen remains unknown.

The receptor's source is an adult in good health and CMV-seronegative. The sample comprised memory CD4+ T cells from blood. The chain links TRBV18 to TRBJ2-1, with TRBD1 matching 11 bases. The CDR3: CASSRDRGNEQFF. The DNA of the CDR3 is TGTGCCAGCTCACGGGACAGGGGGAATGAGCAGTTCTTC. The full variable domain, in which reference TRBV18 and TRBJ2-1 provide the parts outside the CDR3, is NAGVMQNPRHLVRRRGQEARLRCSPMKGHSHVYWYRQLPEEGLKFMVYLQKENIIDESGMPKERFSAEFPKEGPSILRIQQVVRGDSAAYFCASSRDRGNEQFFGPGTRLTVL.